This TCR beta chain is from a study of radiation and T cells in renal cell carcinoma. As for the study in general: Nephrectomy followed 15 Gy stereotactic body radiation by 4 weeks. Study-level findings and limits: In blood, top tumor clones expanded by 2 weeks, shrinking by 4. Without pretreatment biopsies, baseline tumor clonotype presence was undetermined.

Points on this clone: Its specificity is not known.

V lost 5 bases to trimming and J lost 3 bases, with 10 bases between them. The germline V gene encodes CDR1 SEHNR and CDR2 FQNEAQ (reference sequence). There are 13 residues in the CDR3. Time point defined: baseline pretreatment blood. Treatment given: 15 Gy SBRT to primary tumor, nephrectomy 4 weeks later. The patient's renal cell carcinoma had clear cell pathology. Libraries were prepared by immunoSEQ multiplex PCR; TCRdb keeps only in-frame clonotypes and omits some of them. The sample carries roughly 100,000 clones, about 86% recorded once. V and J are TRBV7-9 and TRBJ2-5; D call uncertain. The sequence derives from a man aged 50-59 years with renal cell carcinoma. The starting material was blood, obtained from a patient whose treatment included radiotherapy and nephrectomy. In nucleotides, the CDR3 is TGTGCCAGCAGCCCTCGGATAAAAGAGACCCAGTACTTC. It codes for CASSPRIKETQYF.